This T cell receptor beta chain stems from a study of identical twins. Study observations and caveats: The study drew conclusions from cross-sectional statistical analysis, not from following the same donors. Invariant MAIT and iNKT cells are populations that could partly confound zero-insertion analyses.

From the 5' RACE reads, TCRdb called clonotypes with MiXCR, one entry per CDR3 protein. The data hold a few hundred thousand distinct CDR3 sequences, with 9% to 10% observed a single time. Germline V lookup: CDR1 WSHSY, CDR2 SAAADI. This CDR3 has 15 amino acids. V lost 3 bases and J lost 0, with 8 bases in between. This clonotype was detected once. Its antigen is not identified. The data also belong to a second study, concerning yellow fever vaccine responses in identical twins.

The V gene is TRBV10-2, the J gene TRBJ2-2, with D hard to call. The sequence came from a woman aged 18-29 years in good health. The specimen was PBMCs. CDR3 sequence: CASSETGANTGELFF. In nucleotides, the CDR3 is TGCGCCAGCAGTGAAACCGGCGCGAACACCGGGGAGCTGTTTTTT.